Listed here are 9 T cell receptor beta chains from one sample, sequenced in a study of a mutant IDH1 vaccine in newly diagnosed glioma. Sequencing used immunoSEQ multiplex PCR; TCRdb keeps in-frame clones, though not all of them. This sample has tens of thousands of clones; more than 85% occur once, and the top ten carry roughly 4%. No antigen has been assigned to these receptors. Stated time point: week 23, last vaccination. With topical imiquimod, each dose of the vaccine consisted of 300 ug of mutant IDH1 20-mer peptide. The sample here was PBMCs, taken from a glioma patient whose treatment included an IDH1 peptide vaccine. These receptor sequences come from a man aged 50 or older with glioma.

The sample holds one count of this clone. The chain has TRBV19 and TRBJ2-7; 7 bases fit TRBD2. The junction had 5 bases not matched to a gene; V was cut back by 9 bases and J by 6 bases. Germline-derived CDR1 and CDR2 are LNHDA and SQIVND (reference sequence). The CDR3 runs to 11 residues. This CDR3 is CASQTGGEQYF. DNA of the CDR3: TGTGCCAGCCAGACGGGGGGCGAGCAGTACTTC.

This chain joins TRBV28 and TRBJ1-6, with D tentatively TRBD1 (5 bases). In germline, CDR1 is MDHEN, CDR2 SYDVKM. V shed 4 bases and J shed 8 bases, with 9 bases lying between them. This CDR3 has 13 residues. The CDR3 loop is CASSSGPYSPLHF. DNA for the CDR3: TGTGCCAGCAGTTCGGGACCTTATTCACCCCTCCACTTT.

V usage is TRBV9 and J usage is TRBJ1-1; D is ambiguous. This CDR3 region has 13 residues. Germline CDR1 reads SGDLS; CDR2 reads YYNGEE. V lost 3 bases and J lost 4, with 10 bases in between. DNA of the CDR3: TGTGCCAGCAGCGCGCGAGACATCACTGAAGCTTTCTTT. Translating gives CASSARDITEAFF.

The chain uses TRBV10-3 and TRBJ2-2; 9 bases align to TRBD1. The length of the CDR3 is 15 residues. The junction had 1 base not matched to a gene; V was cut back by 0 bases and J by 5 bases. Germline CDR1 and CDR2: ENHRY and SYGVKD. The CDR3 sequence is CAISESTGGTGELFF. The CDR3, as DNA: TGTGCCATCAGTGAGTCGACAGGGGGGACCGGGGAGCTGTTTTTT.

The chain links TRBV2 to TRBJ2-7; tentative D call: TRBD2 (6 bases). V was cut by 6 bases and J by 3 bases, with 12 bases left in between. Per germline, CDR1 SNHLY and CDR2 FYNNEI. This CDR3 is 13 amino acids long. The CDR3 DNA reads TGTGCCAGCAGGGTAGCGGTGTTCTACGAGCAGTACTTC. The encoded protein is CASRVAVFYEQYF.

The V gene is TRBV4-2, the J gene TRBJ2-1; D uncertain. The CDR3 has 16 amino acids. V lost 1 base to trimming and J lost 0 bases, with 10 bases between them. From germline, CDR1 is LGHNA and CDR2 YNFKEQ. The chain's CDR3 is CASSQGTASSYNEQFF. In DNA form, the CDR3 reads TGTGCCAGCAGCCAAGGGACGGCCAGCTCCTACAATGAGCAGTTCTTC.

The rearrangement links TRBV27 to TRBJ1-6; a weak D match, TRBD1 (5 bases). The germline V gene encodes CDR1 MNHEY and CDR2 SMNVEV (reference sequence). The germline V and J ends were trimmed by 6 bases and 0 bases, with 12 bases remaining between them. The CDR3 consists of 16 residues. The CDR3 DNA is TGTGCCAGCAGGATAAGGGGAAACTCCTATAATTCACCCCTCCACTTT. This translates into CASRIRGNSYNSPLHF.

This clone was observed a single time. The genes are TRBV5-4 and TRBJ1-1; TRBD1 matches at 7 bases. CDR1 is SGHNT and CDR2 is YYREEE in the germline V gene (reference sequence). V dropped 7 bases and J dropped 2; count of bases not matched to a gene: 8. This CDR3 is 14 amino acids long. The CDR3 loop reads CASARGQVNTEAFF. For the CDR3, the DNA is TGTGCCAGCGCGAGGGGGCAGGTTAACACTGAAGCTTTCTTT.

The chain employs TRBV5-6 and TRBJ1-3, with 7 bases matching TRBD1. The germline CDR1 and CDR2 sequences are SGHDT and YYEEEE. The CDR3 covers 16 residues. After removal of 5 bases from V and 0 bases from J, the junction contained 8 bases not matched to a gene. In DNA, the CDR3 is TGTGCCAGCAGATTAACAGGGGATCCCTCTGGAAACACCATATATTTT. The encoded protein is CASRLTGDPSGNTIYF.